The rows below give T cell receptor beta chains drawn from one sample of a study of blood T cell repertoires in COVID-19. Libraries were prepared by immunoSEQ multiplex PCR; TCRdb keeps only in-frame clonotypes and omits some of them. The sample lists roughly 240,000 clones, 75% to 90% occurring once. The source material was peripheral blood. These receptors came from a woman in her twenties or thirties who had recovered from COVID-19. The CDR3 runs from the conserved cysteine through the conserved F or W. The D gene is left open where the match is weak. Size is stated for part of the rows, as once, few or many counts, or as a class when the clone is expanded.

>-|13|-|TRBJ1-2|TRBV30
TGTGCCTGCCGAGGGCGGGTTGGGTCCCTCTACACCTTC
CACRGRVGSLYTF
>-|15|-|TRBJ1-1|TRBV5-4
TGTGCCAGCAGCTTGGAGAGGGGGAGAGGCACTGAAGCTTTCTTT
CASSLERGRGTEAFF
>-|13|-|TRBJ2-7|TRBV29-1
TGCAGCGTTGTAGGGGGACGGACCTACGAGCAGTACTTC
CSVVGGRTYEQYF
>-|16|-|TRBJ1-6|TRBV5-1
TGCGCCAGCAGCTTGGATAGGACAGACAATAATTCACCCCTCCACTTT
CASSLDRTDNNSPLHF
>-|13|TRBD1|TRBJ1-2|TRBV10-2
TGCGCCAGCAGTGAGGACAGGGCGGGAGGCTACACCTTC
CASSEDRAGGYTF
>-|13|-|TRBJ1-2|TRBV6-5
TGTGCCAGCAGTCCGATGGCGCCCGGGGGCTACACCTTC
CASSPMAPGGYTF
>-|12|-|TRBJ1-1|TRBV12-3/TRBV12-4
TGTGCCAGCAGTCCAACACGAACTGAAGCTTTCTTT
CASSPTRTEAFF
>-|15|TRBD1|TRBJ2-2|TRBV27
TGTGCCAGCAACGGACAGGGGGCGCGGACCGGGGAGCTGTTTTTT
CASNGQGARTGELFF
>-|14|-|TRBJ2-3|TRBV5-1
TGCGCCAGCAGCTTGGGGCAGGCCACAGATACGCAGTATTTT
CASSLGQATDTQYF
>once|16|TRBD1|TRBJ2-1|TRBV18
TGTGCCAGCTCACCCCCCTCCAGGACAGGGGGGCATGAGCAGTTCTTC
CASSPPSRTGGHEQFF
>-|17|-|TRBJ1-5|TRBV11-3
TGTGCCAGCACCGGAAAAGTTAGGGGTTTAAGCAATCAGCCCCAGCATTTT
CASTGKVRGLSNQPQHF
>once|16|TRBD1|TRBJ1-1|TRBV13
TGTGCCAGCAGCTTACTGGACAGGGTCGAAGTTGCTGAAGCTTTCTTT
CASSLLDRVEVAEAFF
>-|16|-|TRBJ2-1|TRBV4-1
TGCGCCAGCAGCCAAGCTTCCGCCACGGGCTACAATGAGCAGTTCTTC
CASSQASATGYNEQFF
>-|14|TRBD2|TRBJ2-2|TRBV4-3
TGCGCCAGCAGCCAAGGGCGGGGGGCCTGGGAGCTGTTTTTT
CASSQGRGAWELFF
>once|14|-|TRBJ2-3|TRBV5-5
TGTGCCAGCAGCTTGGCCAACCCCGGAGATACGCAGTATTTT
CASSLANPGDTQYF
>-|13|-|TRBJ2-5|TRBV10-3
TGTGCCATCTCGGGCGGAGGGGAAGAGACCCAGTACTTC
CAISGGGEETQYF
>-|15|TRBD1|TRBJ2-6|TRBV3-1/TRBV3-2
TGTGCCAGCGGAACAGGGGGCGCTGGGGCCAACGTCCTGACTTTC
CASGTGGAGANVLTF
>-|14|TRBD1|TRBJ2-7|TRBV7-9
TGTGCCAGCAGCTTAGGACAGGGTAACTACGAGCAGTACTTC
CASSLGQGNYEQYF
>-|13|TRBD1|TRBJ1-1|TRBV20-1
TGCAGTGCTAGTTCCCGGGACAGTCGTGAAGCTTTCTTT
CSASSRDSREAFF
>-|13|-|TRBJ1-1|TRBV3-1/TRBV3-2
TGTGCCAGCAGCCAGCTACAGGTTCCTGAAGCTTTCTTT
CASSQLQVPEAFF
>-|17|TRBD1|TRBJ1-4|TRBV6-6
TGTGCCAGCAGTCCAAACCCGGGACAGGGGTCGGATGAAAAACTGTTTTTT
CASSPNPGQGSDEKLFF
>-|17|TRBD1|TRBJ2-3|TRBV18
TGTGCCAGCTCACCAACTGGGACAGGGGCCTTATCAGATACGCAGTATTTT
CASSPTGTGALSDTQYF
>-|18|TRBD1|TRBJ1-2|TRBV4-2
TGTGCCAGCAGCCAAGTCTCCATGGTCGGACAGGGGGACTATGGCTACACCTTC
CASSQVSMVGQGDYGYTF
>-|13|-|TRBJ1-1|TRBV4-3
TGCGCCAGCAGCCAAGTGGCTAACACTGAAGCTTTCTTT
CASSQVANTEAFF
>once|15|-|TRBJ1-5|TRBV27
TGTGCCAGCAGTTTAAGTACAGGGCTAAGTCAGCCCCAGCATTTT
CASSLSTGLSQPQHF
>-|16|-|TRBJ1-1|TRBV4-1
TGCGCCAGCAGCCAAGATGTGGGGGGTGGTAGCACTGAAGCTTTCTTT
CASSQDVGGGSTEAFF
>-|10|TRBD1|TRBJ2-5|TRBV20-1
TGCAGTGCCTCACAGGGGGCCCAGTACTTC
CSASQGAQYF
>-|12|TRBD1|TRBJ1-2|TRBV19
TGTGCCAGTAGTAGGGACAGCTATGGCTACACCTTC
CASSRDSYGYTF
>-|16|-|TRBJ2-3|TRBV14
TGTGCCAGCAGCCAAGATGGGGGGACAGCCACAGATACGCAGTATTTT
CASSQDGGTATDTQYF
>-|13|-|TRBJ1-2|TRBV6-4
TGTGCCAGCAGTAGTGGGCCTTTCTATGGCTACACCTTC
CASSSGPFYGYTF
>few|12|-|TRBJ1-4|TRBV3-1/TRBV3-2
TGTGCCAGCAGCTTAAACCGGGACAAGCTGTTTTTT
CASSLNRDKLFF
>-|15|TRBD2|TRBJ2-2|TRBV7-2
TGTGCCAGCAGCGCAGTCTTACTAGCGGCCGGGGAGCTGTTTTTT
CASSAVLLAAGELFF
>once|14|-|TRBJ1-1|TRBV7-2
TGTGCCAGCAGCTTAGGGGCTTCGAACACTGAAGCTTTCTTT
CASSLGASNTEAFF
>-|17|-|TRBJ1-3|TRBV21-1
TGTGCCAGCAGCCCCCGGGGGGAAAGACTCTCTGGAAACACCATATATTTT
CASSPRGERLSGNTIYF
>-|14|TRBD1|TRBJ2-2|TRBV2
TGTGCCAGCAGAAAAGGACAGGGGTACGGGGAGCTGTTTTTT
CASRKGQGYGELFF
>-|14|TRBD1|TRBJ2-7|TRBV19
TGTGCCAGTAGTCGATCGACAGGGATCTACGAGCAGTACTTC
CASSRSTGIYEQYF
>-|13|-|TRBJ1-5|TRBV10-2
TGCGCCAGCAAAGGGGAATGGGGTCAGCCCCAGCATTTT
CASKGEWGQPQHF
>-|14|TRBD1|TRBJ2-7|TRBV7-8
TGTGCCAGCAGCCTAAGGACAGGGGCCTACGAGCAGTACTTC
CASSLRTGAYEQYF
>-|12|-|TRBJ2-5|TRBV6-5
TGTGCCAGCAGCGGGAACCAAGAGACCCAGTACTTC
CASSGNQETQYF
>-|17|-|TRBJ2-6|TRBV3-1/TRBV3-2
TGTGCCAGCAGCCAAGATGCGGGGGCCTCTGGGGCCAACGTCCTGACTTTC
CASSQDAGASGANVLTF
>-|18|TRBD2|TRBJ2-5|TRBV7-9
TGTGCCAGCAGCTCCGGACTAGCGGGGGGAGGATTCGGAGAGACCCAGTACTTC
CASSSGLAGGGFGETQYF
>-|14|-|TRBJ2-3|TRBV7-9
TGTGCCAGCAGCCCGCGCCAAACGGGGGATACGCAGTATTTT
CASSPRQTGDTQYF
>-|18|-|TRBJ2-2|TRBV15
TGTGCCACCGGTGGACGCTGGGGGGCGGGGGCGAACACCGGGGAGCTGTTTTTT
CATGGRWGAGANTGELFF
>-|15|-|TRBJ1-5|TRBV6-2/TRBV6-3
TGTGCCAGCAGCCGATCCCGGGACACCACCCTCCCCCAGCATTTT
CASSRSRDTTLPQHF
>-|15|TRBD1|TRBJ1-3|TRBV9
TGTGCCAGCAGCGTAGACAGGGGGGCAGGAAACACCATATATTTT
CASSVDRGAGNTIYF
>-|16|TRBD1|TRBJ1-6|TRBV5-5
TGTGCCAGCAGCTTGCCGGGACAGGGTCATAATTCACCCCTCCACTTT
CASSLPGQGHNSPLHF
>-|12|TRBD2|TRBJ2-7|TRBV29-1
TGCAGCGTTGGGGCCTGGGAGGGGGAGCAGTACTTC
CSVGAWEGEQYF
>-|12|TRBD1|TRBJ1-1|TRBV19
TGTGCCAGCCGGGGACAGAAATTAGAAGCTTTCTTT
CASRGQKLEAFF
>-|16|-|TRBJ2-3|TRBV5-6
TGTGCCAGCAGCTTGGCTGTCAGGGGTGGGGCAGATACGCAGTATTTT
CASSLAVRGGADTQYF
>-|11|-|TRBJ1-2|TRBV29-1
TGCAGCGGGGTGCGGCTGTATGGCTACACCTTC
CSGVRLYGYTF
>-|15|-|TRBJ1-1|TRBV30
TGTGCCTGGAGTGATCCTACACAGGGGAACACTGAAGCTTTCTTT
CAWSDPTQGNTEAFF
>-|15|TRBD1|TRBJ1-4|TRBV5-1
TGCGCCAGCAGCTTCGAGGGGGCTTCTAATGAAAAACTGTTTTTT
CASSFEGASNEKLFF
>-|13|-|TRBJ2-7|TRBV27
TGTGCCAGCAGTTTACGGGGTACCTACGAGCAGTACTTC
CASSLRGTYEQYF